This T cell receptor beta chain was retrieved from a study of blood T cell repertoires in COVID-19. For the study at large: Some COVID-19 samples were acute and others convalescent; all came from the United States, Italy and Spain. T cells, B-cell-depleted T cells, or PBMCs supplied cDNA or gDNA.

Germline lookup yields CDR1 SQVTM and CDR2 ANQGSEA. The CDR3 runs 12 residues. The V end lost 7 bases, the J end lost 2 bases, and 11 bases lay between the germline ends. Authors' data handling: Cell counts per sample came from amplifying reference gene primers. Some clones are missing from TCRdb's copy, which holds only in-frame ones; the method was immunoSEQ multiplex PCR. That table is the source of V, J and clone size, and D and trimming were worked out from the DNA. Counted here are tens of thousands of clones, about 87% occurring once; the ten biggest clones make up 1.4%. The chain has TRBV29-1 and TRBJ1-1; D ambiguous. The specimen was peripheral blood. The receptor's source is a man aged 55-75 years with acute or convalescent COVID-19. This CDR3 reads CSAVTANTEAFF. DNA for the CDR3: TGCAGCGCGGTGACTGCTAACACTGAAGCTTTCTTT.